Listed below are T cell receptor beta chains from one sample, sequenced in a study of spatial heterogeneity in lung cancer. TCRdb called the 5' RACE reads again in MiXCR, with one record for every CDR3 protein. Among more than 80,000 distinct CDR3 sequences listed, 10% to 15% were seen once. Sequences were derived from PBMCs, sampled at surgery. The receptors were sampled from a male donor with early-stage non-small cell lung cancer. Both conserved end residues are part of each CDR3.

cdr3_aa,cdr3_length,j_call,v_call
CASSQDYSGTGGKSGYTF,18,TRBJ1-2,TRBV3-1
CASREEGLGGNTIYF,15,TRBJ1-3,TRBV28
CASSPTSGGPSYNEQFF,17,TRBJ2-1,TRBV12-3/TRBV12-4
CASSSDRGRYEQYF,14,TRBJ2-7,TRBV12-3/TRBV12-4
CASSHSGGNYEQYF,14,TRBJ2-7,TRBV4-1
CASRPGSRVAGELFF,15,TRBJ2-2,TRBV12-3/TRBV12-4
CASRDGQGKDEAFF,14,TRBJ1-1,TRBV4-1
CSVTLEGLALQETQYF,16,TRBJ2-5,TRBV29-1
CASSAEAETQYF,12,TRBJ2-5,TRBV7-9
CASSLDSFYQPQHF,14,TRBJ1-5,TRBV11-2
CSAKRQGQISYNSPLHF,17,TRBJ1-6,TRBV20-1
CASSPDYQETQYF,13,TRBJ2-5,TRBV18
CASSLYVDRGTSGSYNEQFF,20,TRBJ2-1,TRBV13
CASSERVAIQYF,12,TRBJ2-4,TRBV6-1
CASSLGTSGSGAGELFF,17,TRBJ2-2,TRBV7-8
CSARGDITNTEAFF,14,TRBJ1-1,TRBV20-1
CASSQDPTSDTQYF,14,TRBJ2-3,TRBV4-3
CSVALAGDNEQFF,13,TRBJ2-1,TRBV29-1
CASREGQLNSPLHF,14,TRBJ1-6,TRBV2
CASSPPAGMETQYF,14,TRBJ2-5,TRBV5-1
CASSLGIATGFGYTF,15,TRBJ1-2,TRBV7-9
CASSLRAPRDYQETQYF,17,TRBJ2-5,TRBV13
CAISAGTDRTDTQYF,15,TRBJ2-3,TRBV10-3
CASSYSGGIGDTQYF,15,TRBJ2-3,TRBV6-2/TRBV6-3
CASSVASGSRETQYF,15,TRBJ2-5,TRBV9
CSVEGREAYNEQFF,14,TRBJ2-1,TRBV29-1
CAWSVAGAKEKLFF,14,TRBJ1-4,TRBV30
CASSVRSSGTSYNEQFF,17,TRBJ2-1,TRBV14
CASSTYTGELFF,12,TRBJ2-2,TRBV27
CSASGTEHTDTQYF,14,TRBJ2-3,TRBV20-1
CASGGGSSTDTQYF,14,TRBJ2-3,TRBV7-6
CASSWAAVTEAFF,13,TRBJ1-1,TRBV6-2/TRBV6-3
CSAPLAGNYEQYF,13,TRBJ2-7,TRBV20-1
CASSQEQGGTNIQYF,15,TRBJ2-4,TRBV4-3
CSARDPAGGPQPQHF,15,TRBJ1-5,TRBV20-1
CASREVLNTEAFF,13,TRBJ1-1,TRBV6-1
CSAMGEGATDTQYF,14,TRBJ2-3,TRBV20-1